This is a list of T cell receptor beta chains from one sample in a study of T-cell reconstitution after alpha-beta-depleted transplantation in children. TCRdb reanalysed the PCR reads using MiXCR and keeps one entry per CDR3 protein. This table has about 480,000 distinct CDR3 sequences, approximately 12% appearing once. The material was PBMCs from the stem cell graft donor, obtained from the stem cell graft. The receptors come from a human donor who donated a stem cell graft to a child with combined immunodeficiency. CDR3s include the opening cysteine and the closing phenylalanine or tryptophan. D genes are given only for firm matches. Clone size appears in some rows only: once, few, many, or a class for an expanded clone.

D gene: TRBD1; J gene: TRBJ2-1; V gene: TRBV5-1; clone size: .; CDR3 protein: CASSTGQGTYNEQFF; CDR3 DNA: TGCGCCAGCAGCACGGGACAGGGGACCTACAATGAGCAGTTCTTC
D gene: .; J gene: TRBJ2-3; V gene: TRBV9; clone size: few; CDR3 protein: CASSVGQVVTDTQYF; CDR3 DNA: TGTGCCAGCAGCGTAGGCCAGGTCGTAACAGATACGCAGTATTTT
D gene: .; J gene: TRBJ1-5; V gene: TRBV7-9; clone size: many; CDR3 protein: CAVAEDGGQFQPQHF; CDR3 DNA: TGTGCAGTTGCAGAAGATGGCGGTCAATTCCAGCCCCAGCATTTT
D gene: .; J gene: TRBJ1-3; V gene: TRBV6-5; clone size: .; CDR3 protein: CASSSPGMGSGNTIYF; CDR3 DNA: TGTGCCAGCAGTTCCCCGGGGATGGGCTCTGGAAACACCATATATTTT
D gene: .; J gene: TRBJ2-7; V gene: TRBV15; clone size: few; CDR3 protein: CATSRGTGATYEQYF; CDR3 DNA: TGTGCCACCAGCAGAGGCACAGGAGCCACCTACGAGCAGTACTTC
D gene: TRBD1; J gene: TRBJ2-1; V gene: TRBV7-2; clone size: .; CDR3 protein: CASSSTGGWYNEQFF; CDR3 DNA: TGTGCCAGCAGCTCAACAGGGGGTTGGTACAATGAGCAGTTCTTC
D gene: .; J gene: TRBJ1-2; V gene: TRBV24-1; clone size: .; CDR3 protein: CATSDGLSAGIAYTF; CDR3 DNA: TGTGCCACCAGTGATGGGCTGAGTGCAGGGATCGCGTACACCTTC
D gene: TRBD2; J gene: TRBJ2-7; V gene: TRBV20-1; clone size: .; CDR3 protein: CSARPFPASGSLYEQYF; CDR3 DNA: TGCAGTGCTAGGCCTTTCCCGGCTAGCGGGAGTTTATACGAGCAGTACTTC
D gene: TRBD2; J gene: TRBJ2-1; V gene: TRBV3-1; clone size: few; CDR3 protein: CASRTSGYWGNEQFF; CDR3 DNA: TGTGCCAGCAGGACTAGCGGCTATTGGGGCAATGAGCAGTTCTTC
D gene: TRBD1; J gene: TRBJ2-7; V gene: TRBV7-2; clone size: many; CDR3 protein: CASSSQGQSSYEQYF; CDR3 DNA: TGTGCCAGCAGCTCCCAGGGACAGAGCTCCTACGAGCAGTACTTC
D gene: TRBD1; J gene: TRBJ2-3; V gene: TRBV18; clone size: few; CDR3 protein: CASSPDRANTQYF; CDR3 DNA: TGTGCCAGCTCACCGGACAGGGCGAATACGCAGTATTTT
D gene: .; J gene: TRBJ1-5; V gene: TRBV9; clone size: .; CDR3 protein: CASGVSQPQHF; CDR3 DNA: TGTGCCTCGGGGGTCTCTCAGCCCCAGCATTTT
D gene: .; J gene: TRBJ2-5; V gene: TRBV12-3/TRBV12-4; clone size: many; CDR3 protein: CASRGQGTQYF; CDR3 DNA: TGTGCCAGCAGGGGCCAGGGGACCCAGTACTTC
D gene: .; J gene: TRBJ2-3; V gene: TRBV6-2/TRBV6-3; clone size: .; CDR3 protein: CASSYLPGDTDTQYF; CDR3 DNA: TGTGCCAGCAGTTACCTTCCTGGGGACACAGATACGCAGTATTTT
D gene: TRBD2; J gene: TRBJ2-2; V gene: TRBV7-9; clone size: .; CDR3 protein: CASSPPGLANTGELFF; CDR3 DNA: TGTGCCAGCAGCCCACCGGGACTAGCGAACACCGGGGAGCTGTTTTTT
D gene: .; J gene: TRBJ2-7; V gene: TRBV2; clone size: many; CDR3 protein: CASSALSPISYEQYF; CDR3 DNA: TGTGCCAGCAGTGCGCTCAGCCCAATTTCCTACGAGCAGTACTTC
D gene: .; J gene: TRBJ2-5; V gene: TRBV10-3; clone size: many; CDR3 protein: CAISAEAETQYF; CDR3 DNA: TGTGCCATCAGTGCGGAGGCGGAGACCCAGTACTTC
D gene: .; J gene: TRBJ1-3; V gene: TRBV7-9; clone size: few; CDR3 protein: CASSPSGLSGNTIYF; CDR3 DNA: TGTGCCAGCAGCCCAAGCGGCCTCTCTGGAAACACCATATATTTT
D gene: TRBD1; J gene: TRBJ1-5; V gene: TRBV25-1; clone size: few; CDR3 protein: CASSGQGGQPQHF; CDR3 DNA: TGTGCCAGCTCAGGACAGGGAGGGCAGCCCCAGCATTTT
D gene: TRBD1; J gene: TRBJ2-1; V gene: TRBV18; clone size: .; CDR3 protein: CASSASGQGGYNEQFF; CDR3 DNA: TGTGCCAGCTCAGCATCGGGACAGGGTGGTTACAATGAGCAGTTCTTC